This TCR beta chain comes out of a study of blood T cell repertoires in COVID-19. The CDR3 is 16 amino acids. CDR1 and CDR2 (germline): SSHAT, FNYEAQ (reference sequence). The table came from immunoSEQ multiplex PCR; TCRdb's copy has only in-frame clones and leaves some out. The sample carries approximately 88,000 clones, around 87% recorded once. Remarks on this clone: The junction differs from germline at one of its ends, possibly a read error.

The gene calls are TRBV7-7 and TRBJ2-2; 10 nucleotides align to TRBD2. This receptor was obtained from a male donor with acute or convalescent COVID-19. Source material: peripheral blood. The DNA for the CDR3 is TGTGCTAGCAGCGTCCTAGCGGGGGTCACCACCGGGGAGCTGTTTTTT. This translates into CASSVLAGVTTGELFF.